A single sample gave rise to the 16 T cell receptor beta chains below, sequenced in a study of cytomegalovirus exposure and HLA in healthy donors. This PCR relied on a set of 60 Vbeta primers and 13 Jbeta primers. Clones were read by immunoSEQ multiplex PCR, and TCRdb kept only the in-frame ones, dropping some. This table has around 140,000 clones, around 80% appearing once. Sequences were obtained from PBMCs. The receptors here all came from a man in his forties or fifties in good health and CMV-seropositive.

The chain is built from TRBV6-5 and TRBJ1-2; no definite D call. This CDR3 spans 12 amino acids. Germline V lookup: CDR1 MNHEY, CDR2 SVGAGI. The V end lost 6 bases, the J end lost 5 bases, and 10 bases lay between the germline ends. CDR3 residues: CASSTGIYGYTF. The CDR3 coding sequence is TGTGCCAGCAGCACGGGGATTTATGGCTACACCTTC.

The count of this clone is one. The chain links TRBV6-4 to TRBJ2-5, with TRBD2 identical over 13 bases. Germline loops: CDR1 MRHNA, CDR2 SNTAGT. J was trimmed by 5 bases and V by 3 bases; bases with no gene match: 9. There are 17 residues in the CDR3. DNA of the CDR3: TGTGCCAGCAGTGAGCCGGCCGCGGGACTAGCGGGGGAGACCCAGTACTTC. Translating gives CASSEPAAGLAGETQYF.

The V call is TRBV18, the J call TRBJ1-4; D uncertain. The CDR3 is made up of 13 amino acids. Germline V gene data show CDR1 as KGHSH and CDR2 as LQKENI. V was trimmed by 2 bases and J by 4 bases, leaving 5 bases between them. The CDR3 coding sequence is TGTGCCAGCTCACCAGAGATTAATGAAAAACTGTTTTTT. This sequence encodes CASSPEINEKLFF.

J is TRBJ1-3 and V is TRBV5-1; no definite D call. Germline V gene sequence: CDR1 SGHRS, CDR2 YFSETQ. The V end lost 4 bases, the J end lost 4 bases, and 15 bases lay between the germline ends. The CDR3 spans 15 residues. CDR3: CASSPNGVPGNTIYF. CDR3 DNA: TGCGCCAGCAGCCCGAACGGGGTGCCGGGAAACACCATATATTTT.

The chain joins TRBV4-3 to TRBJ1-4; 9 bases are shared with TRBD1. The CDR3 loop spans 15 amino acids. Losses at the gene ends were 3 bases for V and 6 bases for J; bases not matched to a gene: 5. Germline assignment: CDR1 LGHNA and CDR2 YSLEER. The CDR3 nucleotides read TGCGCCAGCAGCCAGGACAGGGGAGAGTATGAAAAACTGTTTTTT. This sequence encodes CASSQDRGEYEKLFF.

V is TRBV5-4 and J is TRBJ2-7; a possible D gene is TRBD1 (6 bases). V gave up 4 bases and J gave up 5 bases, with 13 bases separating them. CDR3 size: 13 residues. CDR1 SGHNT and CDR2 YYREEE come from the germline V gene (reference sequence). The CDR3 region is CASSTTGSHEQYF. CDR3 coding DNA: TGTGCCAGCAGCACCACAGGGTCCCACGAGCAGTACTTC.

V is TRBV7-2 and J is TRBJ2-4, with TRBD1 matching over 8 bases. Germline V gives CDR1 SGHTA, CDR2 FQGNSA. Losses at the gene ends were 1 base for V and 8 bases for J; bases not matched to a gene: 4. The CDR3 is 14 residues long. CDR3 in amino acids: CASSLDRGSYIQYF. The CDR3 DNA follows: TGTGCCAGCAGCTTAGACAGGGGGTCGTACATTCAGTACTTC.

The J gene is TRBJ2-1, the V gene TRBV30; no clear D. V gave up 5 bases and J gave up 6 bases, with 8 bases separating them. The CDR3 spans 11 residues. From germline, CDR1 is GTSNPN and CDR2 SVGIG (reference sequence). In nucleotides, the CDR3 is TGTGCCTGGCTCCGAGCCAATGAGCAGTTCTTC. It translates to CAWLRANEQFF.

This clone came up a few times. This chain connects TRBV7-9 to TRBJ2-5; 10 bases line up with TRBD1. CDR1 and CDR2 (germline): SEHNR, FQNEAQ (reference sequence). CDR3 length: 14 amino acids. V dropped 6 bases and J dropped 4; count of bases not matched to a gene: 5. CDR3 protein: CASRGDRGRETQYF. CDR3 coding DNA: TGTGCCAGCAGGGGAGACAGGGGGCGAGAGACCCAGTACTTC.

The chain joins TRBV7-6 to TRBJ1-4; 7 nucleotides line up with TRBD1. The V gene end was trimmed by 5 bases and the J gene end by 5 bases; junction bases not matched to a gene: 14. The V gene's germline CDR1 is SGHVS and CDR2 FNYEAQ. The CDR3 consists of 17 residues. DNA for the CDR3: TGTGCCAGCAGCCCCCACCAGGCGACAGGGCGGAATGAAAAACTGTTTTTT. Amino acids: CASSPHQATGRNEKLFF.

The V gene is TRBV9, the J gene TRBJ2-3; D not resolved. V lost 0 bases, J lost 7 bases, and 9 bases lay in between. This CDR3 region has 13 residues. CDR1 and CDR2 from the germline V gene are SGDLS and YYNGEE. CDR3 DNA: TGTGCCAGCAGCGTAGCTGTGGGCAATACGCAGTATTTT. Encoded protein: CASSVAVGNTQYF.

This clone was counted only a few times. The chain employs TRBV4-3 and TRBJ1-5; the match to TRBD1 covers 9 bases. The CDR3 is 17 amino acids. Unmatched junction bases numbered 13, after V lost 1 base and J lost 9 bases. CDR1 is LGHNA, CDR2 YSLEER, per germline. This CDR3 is CASSQGYGTGTPRPQHF. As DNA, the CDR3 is TGCGCCAGCAGCCAAGGTTACGGGACAGGGACCCCTCGGCCCCAGCATTTT.

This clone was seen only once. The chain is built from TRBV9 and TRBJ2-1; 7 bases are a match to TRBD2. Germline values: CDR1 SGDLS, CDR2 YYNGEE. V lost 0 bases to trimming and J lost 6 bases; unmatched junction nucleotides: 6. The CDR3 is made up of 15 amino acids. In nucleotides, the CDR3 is TGTGCCAGCAGCGTAGAAGGACTAGTCGGCAATGAGCAGTTCTTC. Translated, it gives CASSVEGLVGNEQFF.

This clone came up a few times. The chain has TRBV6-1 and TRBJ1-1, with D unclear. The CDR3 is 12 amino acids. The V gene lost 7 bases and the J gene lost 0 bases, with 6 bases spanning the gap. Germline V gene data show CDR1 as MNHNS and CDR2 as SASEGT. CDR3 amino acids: CASTYVNTEAFF. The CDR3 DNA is TGTGCCAGCACTTATGTGAACACTGAAGCTTTCTTT.

As DNA, the CDR3 is TGTGCCACCCGACAGGGAGGCACAGATACGCAGTATTTT. It is translated as CATRQGGTDTQYF. This chain connects TRBV14 to TRBJ2-3, with 7 bases lining up with TRBD1. The CDR3 sequence is 13 residues long. The germline V gene encodes CDR1 SGHDN and CDR2 FVKESK. Trimming at V came to 10 bases and at J to 1 base, leaving 5 bases not matched to a gene.

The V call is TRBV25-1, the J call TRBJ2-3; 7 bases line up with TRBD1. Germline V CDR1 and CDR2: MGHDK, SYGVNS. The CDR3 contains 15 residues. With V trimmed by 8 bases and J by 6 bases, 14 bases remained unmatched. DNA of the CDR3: TGTGCCAGCTCCTTTACCCAGGGGGTGGTCGATACGCAGTATTTT. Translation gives CASSFTQGVVDTQYF. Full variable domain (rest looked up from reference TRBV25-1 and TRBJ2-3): EADIYQTPRYLVIGTGKKITLECSQTMGHDKMYWYQQDPGMELHLIHYSYGVNSTEKGDLSSESTVSRIRTEHFPLTLESARPSHTSQYLCASSFTQGVVDTQYFGPGTRLTVL.